The 24 T cell receptor beta chains below come from one sample, sequenced in a study of cytomegalovirus exposure and HLA in healthy donors. PCR primers comprised 60 Vbeta and 13 Jbeta primers. Produced via immunoSEQ multiplex PCR; TCRdb's table is partial and in-frame only. Here the sample spans approximately 180,000 clones, around nine tenths being singletons. The sample consisted of PBMCs. These receptors were taken from a woman between 18 and 29 years old in good health and CMV-seronegative.

The genes are TRBV7-9 and TRBJ2-1; the D gene is possibly TRBD2 (7 bases). V was clipped by 0 bases and J by 5 bases, with 11 bases between them. The CDR3 loop spans 15 amino acids. CDR1 and CDR2 (germline): SEHNR, FQNEAQ (reference sequence). The CDR3 DNA reads TGTGCCAGCAGCTTAGCGGGGGGGCTGGACAATGAGCAGTTCTTC. Amino acids: CASSLAGGLDNEQFF.

The chain employs TRBV6-4 and TRBJ1-2; TRBD1 agrees at 12 bases. The germline V gene has CDR1 MRHNA and CDR2 SNTAGT. V lost 6 bases and J lost 7; bases outside the gene matches: 9. This CDR3 comprises 15 residues. CDR3: CASRPGQGAWGGYTF. CDR3 sequence (DNA): TGTGCCAGCAGGCCGGGACAGGGGGCCTGGGGTGGCTACACCTTC.

The chain uses TRBV30 and TRBJ2-7; possibly TRBD1 for D (6 bases). Trimming removed 5 bases at V and 3 bases at J, with 14 bases between. The germline V gene has CDR1 GTSNPN and CDR2 SVGIG (reference sequence). This CDR3 comprises 13 residues. CDR3 nucleotides: TGTGCCTGGGGTCCGGGACACGGCTACGAGCAGTACTTC. This codes for CAWGPGHGYEQYF.

J is TRBJ1-3 and V is TRBV9, with 7 bases fitting TRBD1. Germline V gene sequence: CDR1 SGDLS, CDR2 YYNGEE. The V and J ends lost 4 bases and 3 bases, in that order; junction bases with no gene match: 10. The CDR3 sequence is 16 residues long. The CDR3 is CASSTQTGSGGNTIYF. In nucleotides, the CDR3 is TGTGCCAGCAGCACCCAGACAGGGAGCGGTGGAAACACCATATATTTT.

This rearrangement joins TRBV9 to TRBJ2-1; 9 positions agree with TRBD2. V shed 0 bases and J 4 bases; nucleotides not matched to a gene: 5. The germline CDR1 and CDR2 sequences are SGDLS and YYNGEE. This CDR3 has 16 residues. The CDR3 DNA is TGTGCCAGCAGCGTAGGCTCGGGACTAGCTTACAATGAGCAGTTCTTC. Translating gives CASSVGSGLAYNEQFF.

The rearrangement uses TRBV7-9 and TRBJ2-7; 7 nucleotides align to TRBD1. Germline CDR1 is SEHNR and CDR2 is FQNEAQ (reference sequence). Trimming took 0 bases from V and 7 from J; bases not matched to a gene: 3. The CDR3 has 13 amino acids. CDR3 DNA sequence: TGTGCCAGCAGCTTAGCAGGGGGCTCGGAGCAGTACTTC. Translated: CASSLAGGSEQYF.

The rearrangement joins TRBV12-5 to TRBJ2-3; the match to TRBD1 covers 9 bases. V was pared by 3 bases and J by 7 bases, with 11 bases of the junction left unmatched. There are 16 residues in the CDR3. Germline V gives CDR1 LGHNT, CDR2 FRNRAP. CDR3 loop: CASGFELQGAVYTQYF. CDR3 nucleotides: TGTGCTAGTGGTTTTGAACTACAGGGGGCTGTATATACGCAGTATTTT.

The chain is built from TRBV21-1 and TRBJ2-7; TRBD2 is the table's D call and was not checked against the DNA. TRBV21-1 is tagged as a pseudogene. The length of the CDR3 is 18 residues. CDR3 loop: CASSKVKSSGWINYEQYF. The CDR3 DNA follows: TGTGCCAGCAGCAAAGTCAAATCTAGCGGGTGGATAAACTACGAGCAGTACTTC.

The chain uses TRBV27 and TRBJ1-6, with TRBD1 identical over 10 bases. This CDR3 has 19 residues. The V and J ends lost 3 bases and 0 bases, in that order; junction bases with no gene match: 8. Germline CDR1 MNHEY, CDR2 SMNVEV (reference sequence). CDR3 DNA: TGTGCCAGCAGTTTGGGGACAGGGGCCCTGAGCTCCTATAATTCACCCCTCCACTTT. This encodes CASSLGTGALSSYNSPLHF.

In this sample, this clone turned up a few times. The chain couples TRBV19 to TRBJ2-7, with 9 bases fitting TRBD2. The CDR3 covers 16 residues. V was clipped by 2 bases and J by 4 bases; unmatched bases: 9. CDR1 is LNHDA and CDR2 is SQIVND in the germline V gene (reference sequence). The CDR3 sequence is CASSIKGSGRSYEQYF. The DNA for the CDR3 is TGTGCCAGTAGTATAAAAGGTAGCGGGAGATCTTACGAGCAGTACTTC.

This rearrangement joins TRBV6-1 to TRBJ1-2, with a possible D match to TRBD1 (5 bases). V lost 2 bases and J lost 8, with 21 bases in between. CDR3 length: 16 residues. The V gene's germline CDR1 is MNHNS and CDR2 SASEGT. The CDR3 DNA reads as TGTGCCAGCAGTGAAAATGAGTCACCAGGGACTCGGGGCTACACCTTC. Its translation is CASSENESPGTRGYTF.

The chain joins TRBV6-1 to TRBJ2-5; a weak D match, TRBD2 (5 bases). The V gene's germline CDR1 is MNHNS and CDR2 SASEGT. The CDR3 covers 14 residues. Trimming removed 2 bases at V and 1 base at J, with 8 bases between. The CDR3 DNA reads as TGTGCCAGCAGTGAACTGGGAGTCCAAGAGACCCAGTACTTC. Protein product: CASSELGVQETQYF.

The gene calls are TRBV5-1 and TRBJ2-5, with 16 bases aligning to TRBD2. V was clipped by 3 bases and J by 5 bases; unmatched bases: 10. Germline V gives CDR1 SGHRS, CDR2 YFSETQ. The CDR3 is made up of 18 amino acids. The CDR3 spells CASSSSGTSGGAGETQYF. The DNA for the CDR3 is TGCGCCAGCAGCTCGTCCGGGACTAGCGGGGGGGCCGGGGAGACCCAGTACTTC.

The genes are TRBV6-1 and TRBJ1-2; D not certain. Trimming took 3 bases from V and 3 from J, leaving 14 bases between them. The germline gives CDR1 MNHNS, CDR2 SASEGT. CDR3 size: 15 residues. CDR3 in DNA: TGTGCCAGCAGTGATCCCCAGAATTCCTACTATGGCTACACCTTC. It codes for CASSDPQNSYYGYTF.

The table lists this clone with a few counts. V and J are TRBV18 and TRBJ2-5; 11 bases align to TRBD2. Germline lookup yields CDR1 KGHSH and CDR2 LQKENI. The CDR3 runs to 15 residues. J was trimmed by 1 base and V by 3 bases; bases with no gene match: 1. Written as DNA, the CDR3 is TGTGCCAGCTCACCGGGACTAGCGGCCCAAGAGACCCAGTACTTC. Translating gives CASSPGLAAQETQYF.

The chain combines TRBV6-5 with TRBJ2-7; D remains ambiguous. Between the trimmed V and J ends, which lost 8 bases and 2 bases, there was a span of 7 bases. CDR1 MNHEY and CDR2 SVGAGI come from the germline V gene. The CDR3 spans 11 residues. The CDR3 DNA is TGTGCCAGCGGTTCTACCTACGAGCAGTACTTC. Protein product: CASGSTYEQYF.

The rearrangement uses TRBV27 and TRBJ2-5, with D possibly TRBD2 on 7 matching bases. The CDR3 consists of 14 residues. CDR1 MNHEY and CDR2 SMNVEV come from the germline V gene (reference sequence). V was trimmed by 3 bases and J by 4 bases, leaving 12 bases between them. The chain's CDR3 is CASSFPGEGETQYF. The CDR3 region has the DNA TGTGCCAGCAGTTTCCCAGGGGAGGGAGAGACCCAGTACTTC.

CDR3 in amino acids: CASSLDWGVSNQPQHF. CDR3 nucleotide sequence: TGTGCCAGTAGTCTCGACTGGGGGGTGAGCAATCAGCCCCAGCATTTT. V and J are TRBV19 and TRBJ1-5; D perhaps matches TRBD1 (5 bases). Per germline, CDR1 LNHDA and CDR2 SQIVND (reference sequence). The V end lost 5 bases, the J end lost 1 base, and 15 bases lay between the germline ends. The CDR3 contains 16 residues. The full variable domain, completed using reference TRBV19 and TRBJ1-5, is DGGITQSPKYLFRKEGQNVTLSCEQNLNHDAMYWYRQDPGQGLRLIYYSQIVNDFQKGDIAEGYSVSREKKESFPLTVTSAQKNPTAFYLCASSLDWGVSNQPQHFGDGTRLSIL.

CDR3 loop: CASSPSVGSGRAVRETQYF. The CDR3 DNA reads as TGTGCCAGCAGCCCTTCAGTAGGTAGCGGGAGGGCCGTAAGAGAGACCCAGTACTTC. V is TRBV9 and J is TRBJ2-5; TRBD2 agrees at 11 bases. The CDR3 is 19 amino acids. Germline loops: CDR1 SGDLS, CDR2 YYNGEE. Trimming removed 4 bases from V and 4 bases from J; junction bases left unmatched: 18.

This clone was observed a handful of times. The genes are TRBV4-1 and TRBJ2-7; no clear D. Trimming pared 4 bases from V and 4 bases from J, leaving 17 bases between. Germline V lookup: CDR1 MGHRA, CDR2 YSYEKL. The CDR3 consists of 15 residues. In nucleotides, the CDR3 is TGCGCCAGCAGCCGGAAGAAAAAGCAGGCATACGAGCAGTACTTC. Residues: CASSRKKKQAYEQYF.

The genes are TRBV28 and TRBJ1-1, with D hard to call. The V gene lost 9 bases and the J gene lost 11 bases, with 22 bases spanning the gap. Germline V CDR1 and CDR2: MDHEN, SYDVKM. The CDR3 spans 13 residues. CDR3 in amino acids: CASREGWVSLAFF. CDR3 DNA: TGTGCCAGTAGGGAGGGCTGGGTCTCACTCGCTTTCTTT.

As regards this clone: Compared with germline, one end of the junction differs, possibly owing to a read error. The CDR3 sequence: CAGRPHSREPQHF. DNA of the CDR3: TGTGCCGGCAGACCCCATTCCCGAGAGCCCCAGCATTTT. V is TRBV27 and J is TRBJ1-5; no definite D call. Germline CDR1 is MNHEY and CDR2 is SMNVEV (reference sequence). This CDR3 region has 13 residues.

The chain employs TRBV7-2 and TRBJ1-4; possible D gene TRBD1, 5 bases. CDR3 length: 13 amino acids. The germline gives CDR1 SGHTA, CDR2 FQGNSA. V lost 1 base, J lost 11 bases, and 11 bases lay in between. The CDR3, as DNA: TGTGCCAGCAGCTTAGACCTGAACAGGAAACTGTTTTTT. This gives the protein CASSLDLNRKLFF.

The CDR3 region has the DNA TGTGCCAGCAGTTTTATTCAGGGTAATTCACCCCTCCACTTT. Encoded protein: CASSFIQGNSPLHF. The gene calls are TRBV5-4 and TRBJ1-6; possibly TRBD1 for D (5 bases). Germline values: CDR1 SGHNT, CDR2 YYREEE (reference sequence). The CDR3 is 14 amino acids. V lost 5 bases to trimming and J lost 6 bases, with 12 bases between them.